The 9 T cell receptor beta chains in this list originate from one sample, sequenced in a study of blood T cell repertoires in COVID-19. Data came from immunoSEQ multiplex PCR; TCRdb stores just in-frame clones and leaves some out. The profile shows about 480,000 clones, 85% to 90% of them singletons. The sequencing input was peripheral blood. The receptors here all came from a woman in her 30s with acute or convalescent COVID-19.

This clone was counted a few times. The rearrangement links TRBV5-1 to TRBJ2-2; TRBD1 matches at 9 bases. The germline V gene encodes CDR1 SGHRS and CDR2 YFSETQ. There are 16 residues in the CDR3. The trim removed 5 bases at V and 3 bases at J, leaving 8 bases unmatched. CDR3: CASRAGTGRDTGELFF. CDR3 in DNA: TGCGCCAGCAGAGCTGGGACAGGGCGTGACACCGGGGAGCTGTTTTTT.

CDR3 sequence (DNA): TGCAGCGCAGCAGGGCAGGGGTATGGCTACACCTTC. This translates into CSAAGQGYGYTF. The gene calls are TRBV29-1 and TRBJ1-2, with TRBD1 as a possible D gene (6 bases). The CDR3 covers 12 residues. V was cut by 7 bases and J by 5 bases, with 14 bases left in between. Germline V gene sequence: CDR1 SQVTM, CDR2 ANQGSEA.

V gene TRBV23-1 combines with J gene TRBJ1-6; 7 bases align to TRBD1. Being an ORF, TRBV23-1 has a function that is uncertain. The CDR3 length is 12 residues. CDR3 DNA: TGCGTGCTCGACAGGGAAAATTCACCCCTCCACTTT. It yields the protein CVLDRENSPLHF.

The chain recombines TRBV28 with TRBJ2-1; tentative D call: TRBD2 (6 bases). The ends were cut back, 4 bases at V and 0 bases at J, with 10 bases in the middle. CDR3 length: 15 amino acids. Germline CDR1 is MDHEN and CDR2 is SYDVKM. The CDR3 is CASSYGGVSYNEQFF. CDR3 coding DNA: TGTGCCAGCAGTTATGGCGGGGTCTCCTACAATGAGCAGTTCTTC.

The chain is built from TRBV30 and TRBJ1-6; weak D call: TRBD1 (6 bases). The CDR3 runs 14 residues. Germline CDR1 GTSNPN, CDR2 SVGIG (reference sequence). V lost 1 base and J 4 bases, leaving 8 bases between the germline ends. The CDR3 DNA reads TGTGCCTGGAGTGCGACAGGTTATAATTCACCCCTCCACTTT. It is translated as CAWSATGYNSPLHF.

In nucleotides, the CDR3 is TGTGCCAGCAGCTTTCCGTTGGGACAGGGTTCGAATGAGCAGTTCTTC. Translation gives CASSFPLGQGSNEQFF. The chain is built from TRBV12-1 and TRBJ2-1; the table's D call of TRBD1 was not tested on the DNA. TRBV12-1 is a documented pseudogene. The CDR3 contains 16 residues.

The chain employs TRBV7-6 and TRBJ2-7; 12 bases agree with TRBD2. CDR1 SGHVS and CDR2 FNYEAQ come from the germline V gene. V gave up 5 bases and J gave up 3 bases; unmatched junction bases: 8. The CDR3 contains 16 residues. The CDR3, as DNA: TGTGCCAGCAGCCCAAAACTAGCGGGGGGTTTCTACGAGCAGTACTTC. It specifies CASSPKLAGGFYEQYF.

This chain uses TRBV9 with TRBJ1-5; a possible D gene is TRBD1 (5 bases). This CDR3 is 14 amino acids long. Deletions cut 0 bases from V and 8 bases from J, with 12 bases between. Germline loops: CDR1 SGDLS, CDR2 YYNGEE. The CDR3 DNA is TGTGCCAGCAGCGTAGCAGGGTTGGTGGAGCCCCAGCATTTT. Protein: CASSVAGLVEPQHF.

The chain links TRBV7-2 to TRBJ2-7; the match to TRBD2 covers 7 bases. The V segment lost 6 bases and the J segment 6 bases; nucleotides outside the gene matches: 11. Germline CDR1 and CDR2: SGHTA and FQGNSA. This CDR3 region has 14 residues. In nucleotides, the CDR3 is TGTGCCAGCAGTTCCGGGACTATCTCTAGCGAGCAGTACTTC. It is translated as CASSSGTISSEQYF.